This T cell receptor (beta chain) was sequenced during a study of OX40 agonist ivuxolimab in advanced cancers. Background for the entire study: Ivuxolimab, which targeted the costimulatory receptor OX40 (CD134), was an agonistic, fully human IgG2 monoclonal antibody. Intravenous ivuxolimab was administered to patients every 2 weeks at six dose levels: 0.01, 0.1, 0.3, 1.5, 3 and 10 mg/kg. Of the approximately 54 dose-escalation patients, hepatocellular carcinoma was present in around 20, melanoma in some 15, renal cell carcinoma in 9 and head and neck cancer in 9. The dose-escalation cohort was 82.7% male with a mean age of approximately 60 years, ranging from about 23 to 85. Patients were allowed to have had prior anti-PD-1, anti-PD-L1 or anti-CTLA-4 therapy, and roughly 40% of the dose-escalation patients had previously received checkpoint inhibitors. Partial responses occurred in three dose-escalation patients: two with cutaneous melanoma and one with hepatocellular carcinoma. Peripheral TCRbeta sequencing aimed to test whether ivuxolimab altered TCR sequence diversity and caused clonal T-cell expansion. The paper describes the monotherapy dose-escalation part (N ≈ 51 patients) of the phase I trial of ivuxolimab. Overall results and qualifications from the work: Antigen specificity was not determined for the clonally expanded peripheral T cells. After ivuxolimab, more expanded clones were found on average in CD8+ T cells than in CD4+ T cells. At doses of 0.1 to 3.0 mg/kg, clonal expansion of both CD4+ and CD8+ blood T cells was observed from baseline to week 6. Low levels of normalized T-cell clonal expansion were also seen in some patients who did not respond. In partial responders in the 0.1-3.0 mg/kg groups, normalized peripheral clonal expansion was found to be among the lowest, especially among CD8+ T cells.

The CDR1 and CDR2 encoded by the germline V gene are MDHEN and SYDVKM. The V end loses 5 bases and the J end loses 9 bases, and a stretch of 14 bases separates them. Spanning cysteine to phenylalanine, the CDR3 consists of 13 amino acids. CDR3 DNA only is kept here, 39 bases in frame from base 1. Patients with autoimmune disease history or receiving systemic immunosuppression were excluded from the trial. Peripheral blood for TCR sequencing was drawn from every dose cohort at baseline, at cycle 4 day 1 and at cycle 7 day 1. The samples were drawn from a first-in-human, open-label, multicenter phase I dose-escalation trial of ivuxolimab. Adults with locally advanced or metastatic melanoma, renal cell, hepatocellular, or head and neck squamous cell carcinoma were enrolled in the trial. CD4+ and CD8+ T cells were sorted separately from peripheral blood before TCR sequencing. Genomic DNA was isolated from the sorted cells so that the TCRbeta CDR3 region could be sequenced. The immunoSEQ Assay was used to sequence the TCRbeta CDR3 regions. As stored in TCRdb, this immuneACCESS dataset retains in-frame rearrangements with V and J assigned. A fraction of the clones does not appear; measured against another copy, unresolved V genes explain less than half of the discrepancy, and the remainder lacks a known reason. The sample table lists tens of thousands of clones, approximately 92% of them with a count of one. Together, the top ten hold approximately 6.9% of the sample.

Comments on this clone: Its cognate antigen has yet to be identified. No quality values exist for individual bases; no much larger clone is one base distant.

This TCR was recovered from an adult with an advanced solid tumor such as melanoma, head and neck, liver or kidney cancer. The rearrangement combines TRBV28 with TRBJ2-1; no D gene is confidently identified. The sample in question was CD4+ or CD8+ T cells sorted from blood, obtained in a trial of the OX40 agonist ivuxolimab. Here is the DNA: TGTGCCAGCAGTCCCCCGGGTATCGGTGAGCAGTTCTTC. Its coded protein is CASSPPGIGEQFF.